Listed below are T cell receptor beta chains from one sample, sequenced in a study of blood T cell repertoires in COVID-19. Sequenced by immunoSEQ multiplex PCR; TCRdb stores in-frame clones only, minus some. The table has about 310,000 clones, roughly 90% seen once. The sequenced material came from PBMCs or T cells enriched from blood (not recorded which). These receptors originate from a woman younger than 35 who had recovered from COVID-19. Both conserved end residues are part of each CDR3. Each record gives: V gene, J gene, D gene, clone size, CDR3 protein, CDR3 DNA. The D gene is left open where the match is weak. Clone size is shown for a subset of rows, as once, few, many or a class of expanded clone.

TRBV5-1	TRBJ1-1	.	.	CASSARRGFGVKDEAFF	TGCGCCAGCAGCGCCCGGCGGGGGTTCGGGGTCAAGGATGAAGCTTTCTTT
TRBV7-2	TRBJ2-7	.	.	CASRMGLPGEQYF	TGTGCCAGCAGGATGGGACTGCCCGGCGAGCAGTACTTC
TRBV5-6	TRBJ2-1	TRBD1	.	CASSLGQGTFF	TGTGCCAGCAGCTTGGGACAGGGGACGTTCTTC
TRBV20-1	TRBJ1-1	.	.	CTTTVNTEAFF	TGCACCACGACAGTGAACACTGAAGCTTTCTTT
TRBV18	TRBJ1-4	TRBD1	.	CASSPDREKLFF	TGTGCCAGCTCACCGGACAGGGAAAAACTGTTTTTT
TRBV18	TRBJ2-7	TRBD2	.	CASSQGTSGVTGDEQYF	TGTGCCAGCTCCCAAGGGACTAGCGGGGTCACTGGGGACGAGCAGTACTTC
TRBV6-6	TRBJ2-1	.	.	CASSYLSSYNEQFF	TGTGCCAGCAGTTATTTGAGCTCCTACAATGAGCAGTTCTTC
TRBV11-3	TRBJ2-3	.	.	CASSKRERGTDTQYF	TGTGCCAGCAGCAAACGGGAGAGGGGCACAGATACGCAGTATTTT
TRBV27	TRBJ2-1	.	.	CASSPAWGELYNEQFF	TGTGCCAGCAGTCCGGCTTGGGGGGAGCTCTACAATGAGCAGTTCTTC
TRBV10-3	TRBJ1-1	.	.	CAISGTTTKSEAFF	TGTGCCATCAGCGGGACAACCACTAAGTCTGAAGCTTTCTTT
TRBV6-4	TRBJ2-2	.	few	CASSEGEAENSNTGELFF	TGTGCCAGCAGTGAAGGTGAAGCGGAAAACTCGAACACCGGGGAGCTGTTTTTT
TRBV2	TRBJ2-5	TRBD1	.	CASTGQGQETQYF	TGTGCCAGCACCGGACAGGGACAAGAGACCCAGTACTTC
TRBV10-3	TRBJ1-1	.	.	CAISDRGGTEAFF	TGTGCCATCAGTGACAGGGGTGGTACTGAAGCTTTCTTT
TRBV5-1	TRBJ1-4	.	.	CASALGGLANEKLFF	TGCGCCAGCGCCCTGGGGGGGCTTGCTAATGAAAAACTGTTTTTT
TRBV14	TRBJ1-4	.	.	CASSQVRGIGEKLFF	TGTGCCAGCAGCCAAGTAAGGGGAATTGGTGAAAAACTGTTTTTT
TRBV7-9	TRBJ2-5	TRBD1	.	CASSTGDRGPEETQYF	TGTGCCAGCAGTACGGGGGACAGGGGGCCCGAAGAGACCCAGTACTTC
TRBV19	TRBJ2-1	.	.	CASRVRDLLRNEQFF	TGTGCCAGTAGGGTGCGGGATCTTCTTCGAAATGAGCAGTTCTTC
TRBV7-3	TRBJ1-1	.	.	CASSQGGVNTEAFF	TGTGCCAGCAGCCAAGGAGGGGTGAACACTGAAGCTTTCTTT
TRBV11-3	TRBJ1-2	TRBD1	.	CASSLRDRDDYGYTF	TGTGCCAGCAGCCTCCGGGACAGGGATGACTATGGCTACACCTTC
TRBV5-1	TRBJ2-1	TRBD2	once	CASRISGGANEQFF	TGCGCCAGCAGAATCAGCGGGGGGGCCAATGAGCAGTTCTTC
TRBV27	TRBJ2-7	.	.	CASSLKGVARGYEQYF	TGTGCCAGCAGTTTAAAAGGAGTAGCTAGGGGCTACGAGCAGTACTTC
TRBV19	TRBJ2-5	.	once	CASSIPGPVETQYF	TGTGCCAGTAGTATCCCAGGGCCGGTCGAGACCCAGTACTTC
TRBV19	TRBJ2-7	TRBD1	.	CASSTTLDRGRKFGEQYF	TGTGCCAGTAGTACCACTCTGGACAGGGGGCGAAAATTTGGCGAGCAGTACTTC
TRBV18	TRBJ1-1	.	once	CASSLQGLNTEAFF	TGTGCCAGCTCACTTCAGGGCCTGAACACTGAAGCTTTCTTT
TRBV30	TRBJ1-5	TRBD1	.	CAWQQGTQPQHF	TGTGCCTGGCAACAGGGGACTCAGCCCCAGCATTTT
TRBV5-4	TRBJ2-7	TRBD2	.	CASSDPPSGRYEQYF	TGTGCCAGCAGCGACCCGCCTAGCGGGAGGTACGAGCAGTACTTC
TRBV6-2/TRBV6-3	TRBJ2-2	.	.	CASSYGQTTGELFF	TGTGCCAGCAGTTACGGGCAGACAACCGGGGAGCTGTTTTTT
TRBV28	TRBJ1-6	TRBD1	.	CASSPATGDSSPLHF	TGTGCCAGCAGCCCCGCCACAGGGGACAGTTCACCCCTCCACTTT
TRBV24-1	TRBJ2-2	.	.	CATSDMFGTTTTGELFF	TGTGCCACCAGTGATATGTTTGGGACAACGACCACCGGGGAGCTGTTTTTT
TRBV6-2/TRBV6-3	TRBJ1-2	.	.	CASSYSAENYGYTF	TGTGCCAGCAGTTACTCTGCGGAAAACTATGGCTACACCTTC
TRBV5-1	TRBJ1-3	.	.	CASSFQASSGNTIYF	TGCGCCAGCAGCTTCCAGGCCAGCTCTGGAAACACCATATATTTT
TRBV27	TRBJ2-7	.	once	CASKDIPGEQYF	TGTGCCAGCAAAGACATACCAGGCGAGCAGTACTTC
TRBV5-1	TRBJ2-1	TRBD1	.	CASSPHRDRGGNEQFF	TGCGCCAGCAGCCCTCACAGGGACAGGGGTGGCAATGAGCAGTTCTTC
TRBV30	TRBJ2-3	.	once	CAWSVQDTQYF	TGTGCCTGGAGTGTACAAGATACGCAGTATTTT
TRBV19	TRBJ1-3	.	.	CASSPAAGSGNTIYF	TGTGCCAGTAGTCCGGCCGCAGGGTCTGGAAACACCATATATTTT
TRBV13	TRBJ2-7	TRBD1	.	CASSLGRTGGYEQYF	TGTGCCAGCAGCTTAGGCCGGACAGGGGGCTACGAGCAGTACTTC
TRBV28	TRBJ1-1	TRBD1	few	CASTAAAGQGVEAFF	TGTGCCAGCACCGCCGCCGCGGGACAGGGAGTTGAAGCTTTCTTT
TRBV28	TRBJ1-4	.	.	CASSTQQGLNEKLFF	TGTGCCAGCAGTACCCAACAGGGATTAAATGAAAAACTGTTTTTT
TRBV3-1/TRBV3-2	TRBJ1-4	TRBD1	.	CASSQGPGQGQEKLFF	TGTGCCAGCAGCCAAGGTCCGGGACAGGGCCAGGAAAAACTGTTTTTT
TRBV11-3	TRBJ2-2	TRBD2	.	CASSGGTSGDFAGELFF	TGTGCCAGCAGCGGAGGGACTAGCGGGGATTTCGCCGGGGAGCTGTTTTTT
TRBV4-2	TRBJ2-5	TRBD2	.	CASSPDLSGGNIQETQYF	TGTGCCAGCAGCCCAGACCTTAGCGGGGGGAATATCCAAGAGACCCAGTACTTC
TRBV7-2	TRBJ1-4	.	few	CASSLTGSNEKLFF	TGTGCCAGCAGCCTCACAGGAAGTAATGAAAAACTGTTTTTT
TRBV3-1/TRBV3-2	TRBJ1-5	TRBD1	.	CASSQNPGTVYSNQPQHF	TGTGCCAGCAGCCAAAATCCCGGGACAGTATATAGCAATCAGCCCCAGCATTTT
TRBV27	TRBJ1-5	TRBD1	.	CASSPTLDRGGNQPQHF	TGTGCCAGCAGTCCCACCTTGGACAGGGGGGGCAATCAGCCCCAGCATTTT
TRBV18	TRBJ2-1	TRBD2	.	CASSGGTSGRLNEQFF	TGTGCCAGCTCAGGAGGGACTAGCGGGAGATTAAATGAGCAGTTCTTC